The clone carrying this TCR beta chain occurred a few times. The antigen remains unidentified. Via MiXCR, TCRdb re-called the reads, giving one row per CDR3 protein. The sample lists about 68,000 distinct CDR3 sequences; approximately 22% were seen once. This entry belongs to a study of T cell repertoires in cytomegalovirus infection. At the level of the study: TCR beta signatures that were public indicated CMV infection and matching HLA type. The study, taken as a whole, reports: The ex vivo response was dominated by HLA-C-restricted CMV-specific TCR beta clonotypes. Individuals carrying CMV plus the relevant HLA were identified by cumulative frequency of public TCR beta families.

Trimming removed 3 bases at V and 2 bases at J, with 15 bases between. CDR1 and CDR2 (germline): SQVTM, ANQGSEA. CDR3 length equals 15 residues. Input material: PBMCs, sequenced either directly or after in vitro stimulation (not recorded which). The receptor was derived from a human donor in good health (CMV status not recorded). Some clones in this sample may be carry-over from other donors' samples. The chain carries TRBV29-1 and TRBJ2-3, with a tentative D call TRBD2 (6 bases). CDR3 sequence reads: CSVDSASEYTDTQYF. CDR3 nucleotide sequence: TGCAGCGTTGATTCGGCTAGCGAATACACAGATACGCAGTATTTT.